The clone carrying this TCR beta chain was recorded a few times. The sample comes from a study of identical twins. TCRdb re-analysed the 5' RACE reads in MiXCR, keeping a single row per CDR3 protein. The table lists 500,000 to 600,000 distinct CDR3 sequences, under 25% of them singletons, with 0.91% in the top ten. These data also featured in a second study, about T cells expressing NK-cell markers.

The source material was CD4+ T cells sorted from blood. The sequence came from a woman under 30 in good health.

CDR3 amino acids: CSVDSSEGEQETQYF. The CDR3 nucleotides read TGCAGCGTTGACTCGTCCGAGGGGGAGCAAGAGACCCAGTACTTC. V and J are TRBV29-1 and TRBJ2-5, with D perhaps TRBD1 (6 bases). This CDR3 has 15 residues. CDR1 and CDR2 (germline): SQVTM, ANQGSEA. The ends were cut back, 3 bases at V and 2 bases at J, with 16 bases in the middle.